The present entry profiles one T cell receptor (beta chain) with its context. What it binds is not known. This sample stems from a study of cytomegalovirus exposure and HLA in healthy donors. About the study: Around 87 million unique TCRs, all from HLA-typed donors, were included in an early release of the data. Study-wide findings and caveats: Analyses of presence/absence relied on an assumption of roughly uniform sequencing depth across donors. Sequencing likely caused a cluster of highly shared sequence variants. Accurate predictions that matched the HLA-A and HLA-B alleles of most subjects were reportedly made from TCR beta sequences.

In the PCR, 60 Vbeta and 13 Jbeta primers were used. The data were produced by immunoSEQ multiplex PCR, yet TCRdb's version contains in-frame clones alone and is incomplete. This table holds about 200,000 clones, 82% found once. Germline V gene sequence: CDR1 MDHEN, CDR2 SYDVKM. The CDR3 has 14 amino acids. The V and J ends lost 4 bases and 2 bases respectively, with 11 bases between them. This clonotype was sampled from a woman between 18 and 29 years old in good health and CMV-seronegative. V is TRBV28 and J is TRBJ2-5, with D perhaps matching TRBD1 (5 bases). The sequenced sample was PBMCs. CDR3 region: CASSSWAGQETQYF. CDR3 DNA sequence: TGTGCCAGCAGTTCTTGGGCAGGGCAAGAGACCCAGTACTTC.